A single TCR beta chain is shown here with its context. Its target is unknown. This sample is part of a study of PD-1 blockade in classical Hodgkin lymphoma. The protocol was immunoSEQ multiplex PCR, while the TCRdb copy is restricted to in-frame clones and leaves out a portion. The sample lists fewer than 40,000 clones, around 80% occurring once. Sample time point: cycle 4 day 1 (C4D1), after about 6 weeks of nivolumab. Each patient experienced a relapse that followed autologous stem cell transplantation, and brentuximab vedotin exposure varied. Magnetic negative selection was used to purify CD4+ T cells from PBMCs that had been thawed. The CDR3 has 15 amino acids. CDR1 and CDR2 (germline): SNHLY, FYNNEI. Trimming cost V 7 bases and J 5 bases; bases outside gene matches: 12. Findings of the study overall: In newly diagnosed patients, baseline TCR diversity was reportedly below that of healthy donors. Patients starting nivolumab under 1 year after ASCT were excluded.

The TCR originated in a human donor with classical Hodgkin lymphoma. The rearrangement joins TRBV2 to TRBJ2-5; TRBD1 agrees at 8 bases. Material: CD4+ T cells from blood, obtained before the fourth cycle of nivolumab. The CDR3 DNA reads as TGTGCCAGCAAGATGTTGGAAACAGGGGGTGAGACCCAGTACTTC. Protein sequence: CASKMLETGGETQYF.